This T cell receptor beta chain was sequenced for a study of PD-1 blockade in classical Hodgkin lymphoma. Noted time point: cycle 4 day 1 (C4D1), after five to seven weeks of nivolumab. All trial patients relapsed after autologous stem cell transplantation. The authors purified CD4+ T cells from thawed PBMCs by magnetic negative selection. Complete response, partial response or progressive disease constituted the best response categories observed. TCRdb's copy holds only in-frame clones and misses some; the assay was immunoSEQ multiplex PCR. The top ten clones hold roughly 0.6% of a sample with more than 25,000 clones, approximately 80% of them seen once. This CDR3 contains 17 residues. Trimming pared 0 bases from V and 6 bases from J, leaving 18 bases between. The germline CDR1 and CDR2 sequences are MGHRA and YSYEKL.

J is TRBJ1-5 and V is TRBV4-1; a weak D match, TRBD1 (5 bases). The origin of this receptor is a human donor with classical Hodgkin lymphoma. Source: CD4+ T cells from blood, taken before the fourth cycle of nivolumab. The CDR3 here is CASSQERGRELGQPQHF. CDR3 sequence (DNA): TGCGCCAGCAGCCAAGAAAGGGGTCGAGAGCTTGGTCAGCCCCAGCATTTT.